The 30 T cell receptor beta chains below all came from one sample that was sequenced in a study of blood T cells in healthy people across ages. Together with a sample-barcoded 5' primer, a J-beta primer mix was included in a second PCR lasting roughly 6 to 12 cycles. MiXCR, run by TCRdb on the 5' RACE reads, gives a single entry per CDR3 protein. The sample consists of about 1.7 million distinct CDR3 sequences, approximately 30% of them appearing once. Sequencing was performed on blood. The receptors here all came from a woman aged 25 to 45 in good health.

J is TRBJ1-1 and V is TRBV6-6; D is possibly TRBD1 (5 bases). V lost 0 bases and J lost 5, with 16 bases in between. CDR1 and CDR2 from the germline V gene are MNHNY and SVGAGI (reference sequence). The CDR3 totals 16 residues. The CDR3 sequence: CASSYSRDGEGTEAFF. DNA for the CDR3: TGTGCCAGCAGTTACTCAAGGGACGGGGAGGGAACTGAAGCTTTCTTT.

In regard to this clonotype: Compared with germline, one end of the junction differs, possibly owing to a read error. The V gene is TRBV5-1, the J gene TRBJ1-1, with 9 nucleotides matching TRBD1. The CDR3 is 14 amino acids. CDR1 and CDR2 (germline): SGHRS, YFSETQ. CDR3 nucleotides: TGCACCAGCAGATCAACAGGGGGCGAAGCTGAAGCTTTCTTT. It yields the protein CTSRSTGGEAEAFF.

The chain recombines TRBV5-1 with TRBJ1-2; 7 bases match TRBD1. Germline values: CDR1 SGHRS, CDR2 YFSETQ. Trimming took 6 bases from V and 5 from J; bases not matched to a gene: 13. This CDR3 comprises 15 residues. The CDR3 sequence is CASIIKGQPLYGYTF. In nucleotides, the CDR3 is TGCGCCAGCATCATCAAGGGACAGCCACTGTATGGCTACACCTTC.

J is TRBJ2-3 and V is TRBV10-3; 10 bases map to TRBD1. Per the germline V gene, CDR1 is ENHRY and CDR2 is SYGVKD. The ends lost 3 bases at V and 4 bases at J; junction bases unmatched: 4. This CDR3 is built from 15 residues. CDR3 protein: CAISEGTGVADTQYF. CDR3 nucleotide sequence: TGTGCCATCAGTGAAGGGACAGGGGTGGCAGATACGCAGTATTTT.

This clonotype was counted many times. The chain is built from TRBV5-1 and TRBJ2-5; 7 bases are shared with TRBD1. Germline trimming cut 2 bases from V and 5 bases from J; bases unmatched to any gene: 6. The germline V gene encodes CDR1 SGHRS and CDR2 YFSETQ. There are 14 residues in the CDR3. CDR3 sequence (DNA): TGCGCCAGCAGCTTCGAGGGGGCAGGGGAGACCCAGTACTTC. Translating it yields CASSFEGAGETQYF. Drawing the rest from reference TRBV5-1 and TRBJ2-5, the complete variable domain is KAGVTQTPRYLIKTRGQQVTLSCSPISGHRSVSWYQQTPGQGLQFLFEYFSETQRNKGNFPGRFSGRQFSNSRSEMNVSTLELGDSALYLCASSFEGAGETQYFGPGTRLLVL.

There are many counts of this clonotype. Since a much larger clone is just one base distant, this may be a read error. The chain employs TRBV7-2 and TRBJ1-1; unclear D gene. The CDR3 has 13 amino acids. From germline, CDR1 is SGHTA and CDR2 FQGNSA. The V end lost 2 bases, the J end lost 0 bases, and 4 bases lay between the germline ends. This CDR3 is CASSLWVNTEAFF. CDR3 nucleotides: TGTGCCAGCAGCTTATGGGTGAACACTGAAGCTTTCTTT.

This chain connects TRBV20-1 to TRBJ2-7, with 7 positions matching TRBD1. CDR3 size: 14 residues. CDR1 is DFQATT and CDR2 is SNEGSKA in the germline V gene (reference sequence). The J segment lost 5 bases and the V segment lost 1 base, leaving 8 bases of the junction unmatched. In DNA form, the CDR3 reads TGCAGTGCTAGAGCCGACAGGGAATTTAACGAGCAGTACTTC. Amino acid sequence: CSARADREFNEQYF.

This clonotype has ten or more counts. This sequence joins TRBV12-3 or TRBV12-4 and TRBJ2-7, with 8 bases that match TRBD1. V dropped 5 bases and J dropped 2; count of bases not matched to a gene: 8. The CDR3 spans 15 residues. The CDR3 coding sequence is TGTGCCAGCAGTCCCAACGGACAGGGCCCCTACGAGCAGTACTTC. It specifies CASSPNGQGPYEQYF.

Turning to this clonotype: This clone may be a read error of a much larger clone one base away. The chain carries TRBV2 and TRBJ2-5; D gene unclear. The CDR3 extends over 15 amino acids. The germline CDR1 and CDR2 sequences are SNHLY and FYNNEI. Between the trimmed V and J ends, which lost 2 bases and 11 bases, there was a span of 21 bases. This CDR3 reads CASSERHAGNNEQYF. The CDR3 DNA reads as TGTGCCAGCAGTGAACGGCATGCAGGTAACAATGAGCAGTACTTC.

To note about this clonotype: This may be a read error: a much more frequent sequence differs by one nucleotide. The CDR3 nucleotides read TGTGCCGGCAGCACCCCGCCAGGTACGCAGTATTTT. Its protein product is CAGSTPPGTQYF. V gene TRBV7-3 combines with J gene TRBJ2-3; D call uncertain. The V gene's germline CDR1 is SGHTA and CDR2 FQGTGA. The CDR3 spans 12 residues.

This clonotype was picked up many times. The V call is TRBV7-3, the J call TRBJ2-5; D call uncertain. V lost 3 bases to trimming and J lost 3 bases, with 14 bases between them. Germline V gene data show CDR1 as SGHTA and CDR2 as FQGTGA. The CDR3 covers 15 residues. The DNA of the CDR3 is TGTGCCAGCAGCTTCATAGGGTCCAAAAAAGAGACCCAGTACTTC. Its translation: CASSFIGSKKETQYF.

This clonotype appeared a few times. The CDR3 here is CASSFRGEQEQFF. CDR3 coding DNA: TGTGCCAGCAGTTTCAGGGGAGAACAGGAGCAGTTCTTC. This chain connects TRBV5-5 to TRBJ2-1, with D possibly TRBD1 on 6 matching bases. Trimming left V 5 bases short and J 10 bases short, with 16 bases between. This CDR3 has 13 amino acids. Per the germline V gene, CDR1 is SGHKS and CDR2 is YYEKEE (reference sequence). Full variable domain (outside the CDR3, taken from reference TRBV5-5 and TRBJ2-1): DAGVTQSPTHLIKTRGQQVTLRCSPISGHKSVSWYQQVLGQGPQFIFQYYEKEERGRGNFPDRFSARQFPNYSSELNVNALLLGDSALYLCASSFRGEQEQFFGPGTRLTVL.

The count of this clonotype is one. Given a much more abundant clone one base away, this may be a read error. This rearrangement joins TRBV29-1 to TRBJ2-4, with D perhaps TRBD1 (5 bases). The CDR3 loop spans 15 amino acids. Germline V gene lookup returns CDR1 SQVTM and CDR2 ANQGSEA. The CDR3 region has the DNA TGCAGCGTTACTCTCAGGGCCGTAGCCAAAAACATTCGGTACTTC. Encoded protein: CSVTLRAVAKNIRYF.

This clonotype has a handful of counts. CDR3 DNA sequence: TGCGCCAGCAGCCCTGTAACAGGGACTAATGAAAAACTGTTTTTT. Residues: CASSPVTGTNEKLFF. This rearrangement joins TRBV5-1 to TRBJ1-4; a possible D gene is TRBD1 (6 bases). The CDR3 is 15 residues long. Germline assignment: CDR1 SGHRS and CDR2 YFSETQ. V dropped 4 bases and J dropped 2 bases, with 12 bases sitting between them. Supplemented by reference TRBV5-1 and TRBJ1-4, the full variable domain reads KAGVTQTPRYLIKTRGQQVTLSCSPISGHRSVSWYQQTPGQGLQFLFEYFSETQRNKGNFPGRFSGRQFSNSRSEMNVSTLELGDSALYLCASSPVTGTNEKLFFGSGTQLSVL.

In the case of this clonotype: A clone one base away is much larger, so this may be a read error. V and J are TRBV12-3 or TRBV12-4 and TRBJ2-1; the D gene could be TRBD1 or TRBD2 (5 bases each). Trimming pared 6 bases from V and 13 bases from J, leaving 13 bases between. This CDR3 comprises 11 residues. The chain's CDR3 is CASRGVGTQFF. DNA for the CDR3: TGTGCCAGCAGGGGGGTTGGGACCCAGTTCTTC.

This clonotype has a handful of counts. V gene TRBV7-9 combines with J gene TRBJ1-1; unclear D gene. The CDR3 runs 14 residues. V was shortened by 4 bases and J by 5 bases, with 14 bases between the two germline ends. The germline CDR1 and CDR2 sequences are SEHNR and FQNEAQ (reference sequence). The CDR3 here is CASSSLNVMTEAFF. The DNA of the CDR3 is TGTGCCAGCAGCTCCCTTAATGTTATGACTGAAGCTTTCTTT.

The V gene is TRBV28, the J gene TRBJ2-1; either TRBD1 or TRBD2 may fit D (5 bases each). This CDR3 has 15 amino acids. CDR1 and CDR2 from the germline V gene are MDHEN and SYDVKM. Trimming cost V 5 bases and J 4 bases, with 15 bases left between them. This CDR3 is CASSPRDGYYNEQFF. DNA for the CDR3: TGTGCCAGCAGTCCCCGGGACGGGTATTACAATGAGCAGTTCTTC. Combining the CDR3 with reference TRBV28 and TRBJ2-1 gives the whole variable domain DVKVTQSSRYLVKRTGEKVFLECVQDMDHENMFWYRQDPGLGLRLIYFSYDVKMKEKGDIPEGYSVSREKKERFSLILESASTNQTSMYLCASSPRDGYYNEQFFGPGTRLTVL.

The sample holds a few counts of this clonotype. V and J are TRBV20-1 and TRBJ2-1; D gene unclear. Trimming stripped 1 base from V and 6 bases from J, with 10 bases between. The CDR3 covers 13 residues. Germline values: CDR1 DFQATT, CDR2 SNEGSKA (reference sequence). CDR3 bases: TGCAGTGCTAGAGGTATGACTGTCAATGAGCAGTTCTTC. Translated, it gives CSARGMTVNEQFF.

The genes are TRBV5-1 and TRBJ2-7; D remains unclear. V gave up 3 bases and J gave up 7 bases, with 17 bases separating them. This CDR3 has 14 amino acids. Germline V lookup: CDR1 SGHRS, CDR2 YFSETQ. The CDR3 sequence is CASSSLGNPFEQYF. As DNA, the CDR3 is TGCGCCAGCAGCTCACTGGGAAACCCTTTTGAGCAGTACTTC.

In this sample, this clonotype turned up a few times. The chain joins TRBV20-1 to TRBJ2-1, with D perhaps TRBD1 or TRBD2 (7 bases each). Germline CDR1 and CDR2: DFQATT and SNEGSKA (reference sequence). Trimming took 7 bases from V and 4 from J, leaving 14 bases between them. This CDR3 has 13 residues. The CDR3 nucleotides are TGCAGTGGGGAGGGGGCGTATTACAATGAGCAGTTCTTC. Its translation: CSGEGAYYNEQFF.

This chain links TRBV20-1 with TRBJ2-3; TRBD2 matches at 9 bases. The CDR3 has 15 residues. With 4 bases clipped from V and 3 bases from J, the junction kept 8 bases outside the gene matches. The germline V gene has CDR1 DFQATT and CDR2 SNEGSKA (reference sequence). The CDR3 DNA reads TGCAGTGCTACTCTAGCGGGATTAGGTACAGATACGCAGTATTTT. Translated, it gives CSATLAGLGTDTQYF.

J is TRBJ2-7 and V is TRBV20-1, with D perhaps TRBD1 (5 bases). Gene TRBJ2-5 matches the end of the DNA better, so the J call may be wrong. The CDR3 runs 13 residues. The germline CDR1 and CDR2 sequences are DFQATT and SNEGSKA (reference sequence). In nucleotides, the CDR3 is TGCAGTGGGGTCCCAGGGTCCGGAGAGACCCAGTACTTC. Translated: CSGVPGSGETQYF.

The chain links TRBV11-2 to TRBJ2-7; maybe TRBD2 (6 bases). This CDR3 is built from 15 residues. Germline V lookup: CDR1 SGHAT, CDR2 FQNNGV. Trimming stripped 2 bases from V and 3 bases from J, with 14 bases between. CDR3 nucleotides: TGTGCCAGCAGCTTACGAATAGCGGATATCTACGAGCAGTACTTC. Translation: CASSLRIADIYEQYF. The variable domain in full, with the rest retrieved from reference TRBV11-2 and TRBJ2-7, is EAGVAQSPRYKIIEKRQSVAFWCNPISGHATLYWYQQILGQGPKLLIQFQNNGVVDDSQLPKDRFSAERLKGVDSTLKIQPAKLEDSAVYLCASSLRIADIYEQYFGPGTRLTVT.

This clonotype was observed a handful of times. The V call is TRBV12-3 or TRBV12-4, the J call TRBJ2-7, with TRBD2 as a possible D gene (5 bases). CDR3 length equals 15 residues. V lost 4 bases, J lost 1 base, and 14 bases lay in between. The CDR3, as DNA: TGTGCCAGCAGTTCGGGCAGCGGAGTATCCTACGAGCAGTACTTC. As protein: CASSSGSGVSYEQYF.

This clonotype has a count of ten or more. The chain has TRBV4-1 and TRBJ2-3; possible D gene TRBD2, 6 bases. CDR1 MGHRA and CDR2 YSYEKL come from the germline V gene. Trimming removed 4 bases at V and 6 bases at J, with 14 bases between. The CDR3 runs 14 residues. The CDR3, as DNA: TGCGCCAGCAGCCCAAGACTAGTTATGGATACGCAGTATTTT. Encoded protein: CASSPRLVMDTQYF.

The rearrangement links TRBV7-9 to TRBJ2-1; 8 bases line up with TRBD2. Germline CDR1 and CDR2: SEHNR and FQNEAQ (reference sequence). With V trimmed by 5 bases and J by 9 bases, 12 bases remained unmatched. The CDR3 totals 15 residues. This CDR3 is CASSPRGLGLGEQFF. CDR3 in DNA: TGTGCCAGCAGCCCGAGGGGACTAGGTCTAGGTGAGCAGTTCTTC.

This clonotype has a handful of counts. Here the CDR3 DNA reads TGTGCCAGCAGCTCCCGGACAGGGAACGGCTACGAGCAGTACTTC. Its protein is CASSSRTGNGYEQYF. The V gene is TRBV3-1, the J gene TRBJ2-7; 8 bases are shared with TRBD1. Germline lookup yields CDR1 LGHDT and CDR2 YNNKEL (reference sequence). The CDR3 spans 15 residues. V gave up 5 bases and J gave up 3 bases; unmatched junction bases: 9.

This clonotype was recorded many times. The rearrangement joins TRBV7-9 to TRBJ2-1; 9 bases fit TRBD1. The ends lost 5 bases at V and 6 bases at J; junction bases unmatched: 8. This CDR3 region has 15 residues. Germline values: CDR1 SEHNR, CDR2 FQNEAQ (reference sequence). The CDR3 protein is CASSQTDRGGNEQFF. CDR3 in DNA: TGTGCCAGCAGCCAGACGGACAGGGGAGGCAATGAGCAGTTCTTC.

The chain links TRBV7-2 to TRBJ2-7, with D perhaps TRBD2 (7 bases). This CDR3 is 16 amino acids long. V was shortened by 6 bases and J by 5 bases, with 23 bases between the two germline ends. Germline CDR1 is SGHTA and CDR2 is FQGNSA. The CDR3: CASSTGGDLRIHEQYF. CDR3 bases: TGTGCCAGCAGTACGGGGGGCGACCTAAGGATCCACGAGCAGTACTTC.

CDR3: CSAREAGGNIQYF. DNA for the CDR3: TGCAGTGCTAGAGAGGCAGGGGGTAACATTCAGTACTTC. The J gene is TRBJ2-4, the V gene TRBV20-1; 7 bases align to TRBD1. V was clipped by 0 bases and J by 7 bases; unmatched bases: 3. The CDR3 consists of 13 residues. The germline V gene has CDR1 DFQATT and CDR2 SNEGSKA (reference sequence).